A selection of T cell receptor beta chains follows, all from one sample in a study of blood T cell repertoires in COVID-19. Repertoires were generated with immunoSEQ multiplex PCR, while TCRdb's copy carries only in-frame clones and drops some. The data contain 110,000 or so clones, 81% of them singletons. Sequenced sample: peripheral blood. These receptors were taken from a man aged 50 or older with acute or convalescent COVID-19. The CDR3 runs from the conserved cysteine through the conserved F or W. D genes are given only for firm matches. Clone sizes are given selectively: once, few, many, or a class where the clone is expanded.

CDR3 length,J gene,clone size,V gene,D gene,CDR3 protein,CDR3 DNA
13,TRBJ1-4,NA,TRBV5-4,NA,CASSYFPGEKLFF,TGTGCCAGCAGCTATTTCCCCGGTGAAAAACTGTTTTTT
14,TRBJ2-5,once,TRBV3-1/TRBV3-2,NA,CASSQDRLGETQYF,TGTGCCAGCAGCCAAGATAGGCTAGGTGAGACCCAGTACTTC
17,TRBJ2-2,NA,TRBV30,TRBD1,CAWSVEDRAGGKGELFF,TGTGCCTGGAGTGTAGAGGACAGGGCGGGCGGTAAGGGGGAGCTGTTTTTT
13,TRBJ1-5,NA,TRBV5-6,NA,CASSVDRNQPQHF,TGTGCCAGCAGCGTAGACAGAAATCAGCCCCAGCATTTT
16,TRBJ2-7,once,TRBV5-1,NA,CASSLHPGENSYEQYF,TGCGCCAGCAGCTTGCATCCGGGGGAAAACTCCTACGAGCAGTACTTC
15,TRBJ1-4,NA,TRBV5-6,NA,CASSLLREGDEKLFF,TGTGCCAGCAGCTTACTCAGGGAGGGAGATGAAAAACTGTTTTTT
13,TRBJ1-1,NA,TRBV2,NA,CASSDNGNTEAFF,TGTGCCAGCAGTGATAACGGGAACACTGAAGCTTTCTTT
13,TRBJ1-1,NA,TRBV7-3,NA,CASSLGQNTEAFF,TGTGCCAGCAGCTTAGGACAGAACACTGAAGCTTTCTTT
13,TRBJ1-6,NA,TRBV12-3/TRBV12-4,NA,CASSFEPNSPLHF,TGTGCCAGCAGTTTCGAGCCTAATTCACCCCTCCACTTT
14,TRBJ1-2,NA,TRBV5-1,NA,CASSLGAGGYGYTF,TGCGCCAGCAGCTTGGGCGCGGGCGGCTATGGCTACACCTTC
13,TRBJ1-2,NA,TRBV9,NA,CASSGPGGYGYTF,TGTGCCAGCAGCGGCCCCGGTGGCTATGGCTACACCTTC
14,TRBJ2-7,NA,TRBV5-1,TRBD1,CASSPGGTGTEQYF,TGCGCCAGCAGCCCGGGCGGGACAGGGACCGAGCAGTACTTC
15,TRBJ1-2,NA,TRBV7-3,TRBD1,CASSPGQGAHYGYTF,TGTGCCAGCAGCCCTGGACAGGGGGCACACTATGGCTACACCTTC
14,TRBJ2-7,NA,TRBV3-1/TRBV3-2,TRBD2,CASSTHRLAGEQYF,TGTGCCAGCAGCACCCATCGACTAGCGGGGGAGCAGTACTTC
14,TRBJ1-1,NA,TRBV6-5,NA,CASKGPRLSTEAFF,TGTGCCAGCAAAGGTCCGAGGCTGAGCACTGAAGCTTTCTTT
14,TRBJ1-1,few,TRBV29-1,NA,CSVGPGREDTEAFF,TGCAGCGTTGGCCCGGGACGGGAGGACACTGAAGCTTTCTTT
17,TRBJ2-1,NA,TRBV9,NA,CASSEPLIGQGSGEQFF,TGTGCCAGCAGCGAGCCTTTAATCGGGCAGGGGTCGGGTGAGCAGTTCTTC
12,TRBJ1-2,few,TRBV28,TRBD1,CASKDRRYGYTF,TGTGCCAGCAAGGACAGGAGATATGGCTACACCTTC
15,TRBJ1-1,NA,TRBV6-5,NA,CASSYSPVFETEAFF,TGTGCCAGCAGTTACTCGCCGGTCTTTGAGACTGAAGCTTTCTTT
19,TRBJ2-7,NA,TRBV28,TRBD1,CASSSRLKWPGQGGYEQYF,TGTGCCAGCAGTAGCCGGCTAAAGTGGCCCGGACAGGGAGGTTACGAGCAGTACTTC
11,TRBJ1-3,NA,TRBV28,NA,CASKEANTIYF,TGTGCCAGCAAGGAGGCTAACACCATATATTTT
14,TRBJ1-1,NA,TRBV14,NA,CASSHRTVNTEAFF,TGTGCCAGCAGCCACCGGACAGTCAACACTGAAGCTTTCTTT
16,TRBJ1-2,NA,TRBV6-1,NA,CASSEQLRRGADGYTF,TGTGCCAGCAGTGAACAATTAAGGCGGGGGGCGGACGGCTACACCTTC
17,TRBJ2-7,few,TRBV2,TRBD1,CASSVRSSQDRMDEQYF,TGTGCCAGCAGTGTTCGTAGTAGTCAGGACAGGATGGACGAGCAGTACTTC
17,TRBJ1-3,NA,TRBV25-1,NA,CASSEYMRGHSGNTIYF,TGTGCCAGCAGTGAATATATGAGAGGTCACTCTGGAAACACCATATATTTT
14,TRBJ1-5,NA,TRBV28,TRBD1,CASSRGGTVQPQHF,TGTGCCAGCAGTCGAGGGGGGACAGTACAGCCCCAGCATTTT
15,TRBJ2-3,NA,TRBV5-1,TRBD1,CASSRDRDFSGTQYF,TGCGCCAGCAGCCGGGACAGGGATTTTAGCGGTACGCAGTATTTT
12,TRBJ1-5,NA,TRBV20-1,NA,CSASMSKTDQHF,TGCAGTGCTAGTATGAGTAAAACAGACCAGCATTTT
15,TRBJ1-1,NA,TRBV10-3,TRBD1,CAITRQGDGNTEAFF,TGTGCCATCACGCGACAGGGTGACGGGAACACTGAAGCTTTCTTT
16,TRBJ2-2,NA,TRBV5-1,NA,CASSFQTVRNTGELFF,TGCGCCAGCAGCTTCCAGACAGTCCGCAACACCGGGGAGCTGTTTTTT
16,TRBJ2-7,NA,TRBV15,TRBD2,CATSRDVRGGTYEQYF,TGTGCCACCAGCAGAGATGTCCGGGGGGGCACCTACGAGCAGTACTTC
15,TRBJ1-3,NA,TRBV5-5,NA,CASSLRGYSGNTIYF,TGTGCCAGCAGCCTACGGGGGTACTCTGGAAACACCATATATTTT
15,TRBJ1-4,NA,TRBV2,NA,CASRDQGGIGEKLFF,TGTGCCAGCAGAGATCAGGGAGGAATTGGGGAAAAACTGTTTTTT
15,TRBJ2-7,few,TRBV28,NA,CASSLGGTRSYEQYF,TGTGCCAGCAGTTTAGGAGGCACGCGATCCTACGAGCAGTACTTC
12,TRBJ2-1,NA,TRBV5-1,NA,CASKEGAHEQFF,TGCGCCAGCAAGGAGGGGGCCCATGAGCAGTTCTTC
14,TRBJ2-5,NA,TRBV2,TRBD1,CASSIDRVGETQYF,TGTGCCAGCAGTATTGACAGGGTCGGCGAGACCCAGTACTTC
15,TRBJ2-1,once,TRBV4-1,TRBD2,CASSSTSGDYNEQFF,TGCGCCAGCAGCTCAACTAGCGGGGACTACAATGAGCAGTTCTTC
17,TRBJ2-5,NA,TRBV7-2,TRBD2,CASSLGVSGGRGETQYF,TGTGCCAGCAGCTTAGGCGTCTCGGGGGGAAGGGGAGAGACCCAGTACTTC
16,TRBJ1-3,NA,TRBV4-2,TRBD1,CASSGSGTGGGNTIYF,TGTGCCAGCAGCGGCTCGGGGACAGGGGGAGGAAACACCATATATTTT
14,TRBJ1-2,NA,TRBV6-5,TRBD1,CASSSGGLNYGYTF,TGTGCCAGCAGTTCAGGGGGGTTGAACTATGGCTACACCTTC
14,TRBJ1-2,NA,TRBV7-2,TRBD1,CASSRRDRASGYTF,TGTGCCAGCAGCAGAAGGGACAGGGCCTCTGGCTACACCTTC
15,TRBJ1-6,NA,TRBV11-2,TRBD1,CASSRDRVNNSPLHF,TGTGCCAGCAGCAGGGACAGGGTGAACAATTCACCCCTCCACTTT
15,TRBJ1-5,NA,TRBV27,TRBD1,CASSWTGSSNQPQHF,TGTGCCAGCAGCTGGACAGGGTCGAGCAATCAGCCCCAGCATTTT
14,TRBJ1-1,NA,TRBV28,TRBD1,CASSWGDRVAEAFF,TGTGCCAGCAGTTGGGGGGACAGGGTCGCTGAAGCTTTCTTT
13,TRBJ1-2,once,TRBV24-1,NA,CATSVTEVRGYTF,TGTGCCACCAGTGTAACGGAGGTCAGGGGCTACACCTTC
17,TRBJ2-3,NA,TRBV7-2,TRBD2,CASSSQLAGVLTDTQYF,TGTGCCAGCAGCTCACAACTAGCGGGGGTCCTCACAGATACGCAGTATTTT
14,TRBJ1-1,NA,TRBV28,NA,CATCSGSMNTEAFF,TGTGCCACCTGCTCAGGGTCCATGAACACTGAAGCTTTCTTT
15,TRBJ2-7,few,TRBV11-2,TRBD1,CASSWDSLNTYEQYF,TGTGCCAGCAGCTGGGACAGCCTTAATACCTACGAGCAGTACTTC
11,TRBJ1-1,once,TRBV10-3,NA,CATWGGLEAFF,TGTGCCACCTGGGGGGGACTAGAAGCTTTCTTT
14,TRBJ2-3,NA,TRBV6-4,TRBD1,CASSRVGGEDTQYF,TGTGCCAGCAGTAGGGTAGGGGGCGAGGATACGCAGTATTTT
19,TRBJ1-1,NA,TRBV14,NA,CASSQILGAISPPNTEAFF,TGTGCCAGCAGCCAAATTCTGGGGGCCATAAGCCCCCCGAACACTGAAGCTTTCTTT
16,TRBJ1-6,NA,TRBV9,NA,CASSPQTGRGNSPLHF,TGTGCCAGCAGCCCCCAGACAGGAAGGGGGAATTCACCCCTCCACTTT
13,TRBJ1-1,NA,TRBV5-8,NA,CASRTAMNTEAFF,TGTGCCAGCAGAACAGCCATGAACACTGAAGCTTTCTTT
18,TRBJ1-6,NA,TRBV2,NA,CASRGIRDKQPNNSPLHF,TGTGCCAGCAGGGGAATCCGGGACAAACAACCAAATAATTCACCCCTCCACTTT
17,TRBJ2-3,NA,TRBV4-1,TRBD1,CASSQDTGEFRTDTQYF,TGCGCCAGCAGCCAGGATACAGGGGAATTTAGGACAGATACGCAGTATTTT